The next 2 T cell receptor beta chains were all read from a single sample in a study of OX40 agonist ivuxolimab in advanced cancers. Assay used: immunoSEQ multiplex PCR; TCRdb lists only in-frame clones, some missing. Among 55,000 to 65,000 clones listed, 85% were seen once. This sample comprised CD4+ or CD8+ T cells sorted from blood, obtained in a trial of the OX40 agonist ivuxolimab. The receptors stem from an adult with an advanced solid tumor such as melanoma, head and neck, liver or kidney cancer.

This chain links TRBV27 with TRBJ1-2; D ambiguous. Trimming took off 3 bases at V and 4 bases at J, with 12 bases between the two ends. CDR1 MNHEY and CDR2 SMNVEV come from the germline V gene (reference sequence). The CDR3 consists of 14 residues. The chain's CDR3 is CASSLNRRSYGYTF. CDR3 bases: TGTGCCAGCAGTTTGAACCGACGATCCTATGGCTACACCTTC.

The chain carries TRBV5-5 and TRBJ2-5, with D unresolved. This CDR3 is built from 18 residues. Trimming took off 3 bases at V and 5 bases at J, with 26 bases between the two ends. CDR1 and CDR2 from the germline V gene are SGHKS and YYEKEE (reference sequence). In DNA, the CDR3 is TGTGCCAGCAGCTCAAACCCGGGCCAACTTTTTGTGGTGGAGACCCAGTACTTC. It yields the protein CASSSNPGQLFVVETQYF.